This T cell receptor beta chain emerged from a study of regulatory T cells in long-lasting Graves disease. Regarding the study as a whole: Shared public clonotypes totalled roughly 2,500 in persistent patients, compared with about 970 in new patients.

Building the TCR beta libraries relied on iRepertoire HTBI primers, and CDR3 regions underwent Arm-PCR. TCRdb ran MiXCR on the multiplex PCR reads and lists one entry per CDR3 protein. The repertoire holds about 460,000 distinct CDR3 sequences, 22% seen once, with under 15% in the top ten. This clonotype has only a few counts. Its antigen is as yet unknown. Time point given: persistent/refractory GD, antithyroid drugs over 5 years with positive TRAb. Isolated PBMC RNA provided the starting material for the TCR library. EDTA tubes were used for drawing around 8.8 milliliters of peripheral blood. The receptor comes from a female donor with Graves disease. The sample was peripheral blood mononuclear cells (PBMCs), taken when the disease was refractory, from a patient treated with antithyroid drugs.

CDR3: CSVWGLQGQGQFNGYTF. CDR3 coding DNA: TGCAGCGTTTGGGGCCTTCAGGGTCAGGGCCAGTTCAATGGCTACACCTTC. The chain uses TRBV29-1 and TRBJ1-2, with D possibly matching TRBD1 (5 bases). V lost 5 bases, J lost 6 bases, and 28 bases lay in between. This CDR3 comprises 17 residues. Germline values: CDR1 SQVTM, CDR2 ANQGSEA.